One sample yielded the 7 T cell receptor beta chains listed below, sequenced in a study of T cells in Graves' hyperthyroidism and ophthalmopathy. Using RNA transcripts as the source, TCR beta CDR3 regions were amplified. A first-round RT-PCR of the TCR CDR3 used the HTBI primer set. TCRdb itself ran the multiplex PCR reads through MiXCR, one entry per CDR3 protein. The sample carries hundreds of thousands of distinct CDR3 sequences, 38% recorded once. Sequencing input: blood. The receptors were sampled from a man aged 18 to 29 with Graves' hyperthyroidism.

This clonotype was seen repeatedly, ten times or more. CDR3: CASSSDSSNQPQHF. CDR3 in DNA: TGTGCCAGCAGCTCGGACAGTAGCAATCAGCCCCAGCATTTT. This chain uses TRBV7-9 with TRBJ1-5; D is perhaps TRBD1 (6 bases). Trimming took 4 bases from V and 0 from J, leaving 7 bases between them. CDR1 and CDR2 from the germline V gene are SEHNR and FQNEAQ (reference sequence). The CDR3 runs to 14 residues.

Ten or more counts support this clonotype. J is TRBJ1-1 and V is TRBV15; TRBD1 agrees at 7 bases. Germline-derived CDR1 and CDR2 are LNHNV and YYDKDF (reference sequence). The length of the CDR3 is 13 residues. V trimming: 9 bases; J trimming: 0 bases; junction bases outside the gene matches: 4. The DNA for the CDR3 is TGTGCCACTAGAGACAGGGTGAACACTGAAGCTTTCTTT. It encodes CATRDRVNTEAFF.

This sequence joins TRBV9 and TRBJ2-7; weak D call: TRBD1 (5 bases). Germline V gene sequence: CDR1 SGDLS, CDR2 YYNGEE. Trimming shortened V by 0 bases and J by 5 bases, and 9 bases separated the two germline ends. This CDR3 has 13 residues. The CDR3 sequence is CASSVDQGDEQYF. The CDR3 nucleotides are TGTGCCAGCAGCGTAGACCAAGGGGACGAGCAGTACTTC.

This chain joins TRBV19 and TRBJ2-5, with 9 bases lining up with TRBD2. This CDR3 is 15 amino acids long. V shed 6 bases, J shed 5 bases, and the junction held 10 bases outside the gene matches. Germline V gene data show CDR1 as LNHDA and CDR2 as SQIVND (reference sequence). The CDR3 DNA sequence: TGTGCCAGTAGACTAGGCACTAGCGGGCGGGAGACCCAGTACTTC. It translates to CASRLGTSGRETQYF.

This clonotype has more than one count but fewer than ten. This chain connects TRBV7-6 to TRBJ2-2; D is undetermined. Trimming removed 5 bases at V and 3 bases at J, with 10 bases between. The CDR3 totals 14 residues. Germline loops: CDR1 SGHVS, CDR2 FNYEAQ. DNA of the CDR3: TGTGCCAGCAGCACAACCACAGACACCGGGGAGCTGTTTTTT. It translates to CASSTTTDTGELFF.

Regarding this clonotype: One end of the junction is discordant with germline, which a read error may explain. The rearrangement joins TRBV10-3 to TRBJ2-5; 15 bases match TRBD2. The CDR3 contains 16 residues. CDR1 is ENHRY, CDR2 SYGVKD, per germline. CDR3 DNA: TGTGCCAGCAGTGGACTAGCGGGAGGGGGTCGAGAGACCCAGTACTTC. The encoded protein is CASSGLAGGGRETQYF.

The gene calls are TRBV25-1 and TRBJ1-1; D gene uncertain. CDR3 length: 15 amino acids. V lost 6 bases and J 1 base, leaving 15 bases between the germline ends. Germline V CDR1 and CDR2: MGHDK, SYGVNS. DNA of the CDR3: TGTGCCAGCAGCAACTCCAGGAAACAGAACACTGAAGCTTTCTTT. This sequence encodes CASSNSRKQNTEAFF. Drawing the rest from reference TRBV25-1 and TRBJ1-1, the complete variable domain is EADIYQTPRYLVIGTGKKITLECSQTMGHDKMYWYQQDPGMELHLIHYSYGVNSTEKGDLSSESTVSRIRTEHFPLTLESARPSHTSQYLCASSNSRKQNTEAFFGQGTRLTVV.